These 8 T cell receptor beta chains originate from one sample sequenced in a study of T cell repertoires in cytomegalovirus infection. Antigens for these TCRs are unknown. TCRdb re-derived calls from the reads in MiXCR, one entry per CDR3 protein. The sample consists of tens of thousands of distinct CDR3 sequences, about 40% of them appearing once. Specimen: CD8+ T cells from cultured PBMCs, collected from culture after CMV antigen stimulation. The receptor source for this set is a human donor in good health (CMV status not recorded). Some clones in this sample may be carry-over from other donors' samples.

The chain has TRBV9 and TRBJ1-1; possibly TRBD1 for D (5 bases). The CDR3 extends over 18 amino acids. The V end lost 1 base, the J end lost 2 bases, and 21 bases lay between the germline ends. Germline loops: CDR1 SGDLS, CDR2 YYNGEE. CDR3 amino acids: CASSVKSWDQGQNTEAFF. CDR3 bases: TGTGCCAGCAGCGTAAAATCGTGGGATCAGGGCCAAAACACTGAAGCTTTCTTT.

This clonotype was observed a few times. The gene calls are TRBV7-2 and TRBJ1-4; no clear D gene. V was cut by 0 bases and J by 5 bases, with 10 bases left in between. CDR1 is SGHTA and CDR2 is FQGNSA in the germline V gene. The CDR3 length is 15 residues. The CDR3 coding sequence is TGTGCCAGCAGCTTAGCCGGCTTGTGGAATGAAAAACTGTTTTTT. This codes for CASSLAGLWNEKLFF. Based on the CDR3 plus reference TRBV7-2 and TRBJ1-4, the full variable domain is GAGVSQSPSNKVTEKGKDVELRCDPISGHTALYWYRQSLGQGLEFLIYFQGNSAPDKSGLPSDRFSAERTGGSVSTLTIQRTQQEDSAVYLCASSLAGLWNEKLFFGSGTQLSVL.

With respect to this clonotype: It may be a read error: a sequence one base away is much more abundant. The CDR3: CASSTFLGGRTHEQFF. The CDR3 DNA follows: TGTGCCAGCAGCACCTTCTTGGGGGGGCGCACCCATGAGCAGTTCTTC. J is TRBJ2-1 and V is TRBV7-2; weak D call: TRBD2 (7 bases). This CDR3 contains 16 residues. V dropped 5 bases and J dropped 8 bases, with 22 bases sitting between them. Germline-derived CDR1 and CDR2 are SGHTA and FQGNSA.

In its sample, this clonotype was seen a few times. The chain links TRBV19 to TRBJ2-7; 8 bases map to TRBD1. This CDR3 has 16 residues. Germline V lookup: CDR1 LNHDA, CDR2 SQIVND (reference sequence). V was clipped by 3 bases and J by 3 bases; unmatched bases: 10. CDR3 in amino acids: CASSMIPGQGGYEQYF. As DNA, the CDR3 is TGTGCCAGTAGTATGATTCCCGGACAGGGAGGCTACGAGCAGTACTTC.

V usage is TRBV15 and J usage is TRBJ2-2; a possible D gene is TRBD1 (5 bases). The ends were cut back, 1 base at V and 6 bases at J, with 6 bases in the middle. Germline V gene sequence: CDR1 LNHNV, CDR2 YYDKDF (reference sequence). CDR3 length: 13 residues. The chain's CDR3 is CATSRAGPGELFF. The CDR3 region has the DNA TGTGCCACCAGCAGAGCAGGGCCCGGGGAGCTGTTTTTT.

This clonotype has just a few counts. The chain recombines TRBV7-6 with TRBJ2-2, with TRBD2 as a possible D gene (5 bases). V was clipped by 1 base and J by 1 base, with 10 bases between them. Germline CDR1 reads SGHVS; CDR2 reads FNYEAQ. CDR3 length equals 16 residues. CDR3: CASSLDPRGNTGELFF. In DNA form, the CDR3 reads TGTGCCAGCAGCTTAGACCCCCGGGGGAACACCGGGGAGCTGTTTTTT.

Many counts were recorded for this clonotype. The J gene is TRBJ2-1, the V gene TRBV28, with 7 bases that match TRBD1. The CDR3 is 16 residues long. The V gene end was trimmed by 5 bases and the J gene end by 4 bases; junction bases not matched to a gene: 11. Germline V gives CDR1 MDHEN, CDR2 SYDVKM. DNA for the CDR3: TGTGCCAGCAGTAGCCGCCTGACAGGGACGTACAATGAGCAGTTCTTC. The encoded protein is CASSSRLTGTYNEQFF.

This clonotype came up many times. The chain employs TRBV30 and TRBJ1-5; D is possibly TRBD1 (5 bases). Germline V lookup: CDR1 GTSNPN, CDR2 SVGIG (reference sequence). Trimming cost V 2 bases and J 4 bases, with 12 bases left between them. The CDR3 extends over 14 amino acids. Here the CDR3 DNA reads TGTGCCTGGAGTCATTGGGACGGGAATCAGCCCCAGCATTTT. Its translation is CAWSHWDGNQPQHF.